These 12 T cell receptor beta chains were all obtained from the same sample, sequenced in a study of T-cell memory formation after mild COVID-19. TCRdb passed the 5' RACE reads through MiXCR, listing each CDR3 protein once. Counted here are tens of thousands of distinct CDR3 sequences, around 15% occurring once; the ten biggest clones make up 25% to 35%. The sample consisted of PBMCs or a T cell subset sorted from them (not recorded which). The origin of the receptors is an adult woman who had mild COVID-19 (a few samples of this study predate the infection). Cell type and time point are not known.

In this sample, this clonotype turned up many times. The rearrangement links TRBV4-1 to TRBJ2-5, with D unclear. Germline V gives CDR1 MGHRA, CDR2 YSYEKL. The CDR3 has 16 amino acids. Between the trimmed V and J ends, which lost 0 bases and 2 bases, there was a span of 13 bases. The CDR3 DNA is TGCGCCAGCAGCCAAGACCCGGGTCGTGGACAAGAGACCCAGTACTTC. Translation gives CASSQDPGRGQETQYF.

The genes are TRBV5-1 and TRBJ2-5; D possibly matches TRBD1 or TRBD2 (5 bases each). Germline lookup yields CDR1 SGHRS and CDR2 YFSETQ. Trimming took 4 bases from V and 3 from J, leaving 19 bases between them. The CDR3 loop spans 16 amino acids. The CDR3 here is CASSKSGTLGEETQYF. Here the CDR3 DNA reads TGCGCCAGCAGCAAGTCCGGGACCTTGGGAGAAGAGACCCAGTACTTC.

The chain joins TRBV9 to TRBJ2-1, with a possible D match to TRBD2 (5 bases). Between the trimmed V and J ends, which lost 0 bases and 10 bases, there was a span of 14 bases. The CDR3 has 14 amino acids. Germline CDR1 and CDR2: SGDLS and YYNGEE. CDR3 amino acids: CASSVAPLGEEQFF. Here the CDR3 DNA reads TGTGCCAGCAGCGTAGCCCCTCTCGGGGAGGAGCAGTTCTTC.

A remark on this clonotype: At one end the junction does not follow the germline gene, possibly because of a read error. The chain has TRBV5-1 and TRBJ1-3; the D is unclear. Germline V gene sequence: CDR1 SGHRS, CDR2 YFSETQ. The CDR3 loop spans 16 amino acids. The CDR3 protein is CASSLGFEGSGNTIYF. The CDR3 DNA sequence: TGCGCCAGCAGTTTGGGATTCGAGGGCTCTGGAAACACCATATATTTT.

This clonotype showed up just a few times. The gene calls are TRBV12-3 or TRBV12-4 and TRBJ1-1, with TRBD1 as a possible D gene (5 bases). Trimming shortened V by 1 base and J by 6 bases, and 9 bases separated the two germline ends. This CDR3 is 13 amino acids long. The DNA of the CDR3 is TGTGCCAGCAGTTTAGGACAGCTTTCTGAAGCTTTCTTT. Its protein product is CASSLGQLSEAFF.

V is TRBV7-2 and J is TRBJ2-1; D tentatively reads TRBD1 or TRBD2 (5 bases each). Per the germline V gene, CDR1 is SGHTA and CDR2 is FQGNSA. Deletions cut 5 bases from V and 4 bases from J, with 12 bases between. This CDR3 is 14 amino acids long. The CDR3 protein is CASSLGTGYNEQFF. The CDR3 coding sequence is TGTGCCAGCAGCCTCGGGACGGGTTACAATGAGCAGTTCTTC.

This clonotype was observed a handful of times. The chain couples TRBV15 to TRBJ2-2, with 7 bases matching TRBD2. V dropped 5 bases and J dropped 6; count of bases not matched to a gene: 6. This CDR3 contains 14 residues. Germline CDR1 and CDR2: LNHNV and YYDKDF (reference sequence). Here the CDR3 reads CATSASGEAGELFF. Written as DNA, the CDR3 is TGTGCCACCAGCGCAAGCGGGGAGGCCGGGGAGCTGTTTTTT.

This chain uses TRBV28 with TRBJ2-7; D remains ambiguous. Trimming removed 0 bases at V and 2 bases at J, with 8 bases between. The germline V gene encodes CDR1 MDHEN and CDR2 SYDVKM. This CDR3 is built from 14 residues. The CDR3 DNA sequence: TGTGCCAGCAGTTTATGGTCCGGTGCCTACGAGCAGTACTTC. Its translation: CASSLWSGAYEQYF.

This chain uses TRBV4-3 with TRBJ1-2; D remains unclear. Trimming removed 2 bases at V and 3 bases at J, with 16 bases between. The CDR3 totals 16 residues. Germline CDR1 is LGHNA and CDR2 is YSLEER. In DNA, the CDR3 is TGCGCCAGCAGCCAATCCCCCGGACTAGCAGACTATGGCTACACCTTC. Translated: CASSQSPGLADYGYTF.

This clonotype was counted between two and nine times. The V gene is TRBV4-2, the J gene TRBJ2-3; D is unresolved. Germline V gives CDR1 LGHNA, CDR2 YNFKEQ. V shed 0 bases and J shed 2 bases, with 9 bases lying between them. The CDR3 loop spans 15 amino acids. CDR3 coding DNA: TGTGCCAGCAGCCAAGATTGGCCGCACACAGATACGCAGTATTTT. Its protein product is CASSQDWPHTDTQYF.

The chain has TRBV4-1 and TRBJ2-5; D is ambiguous. Germline V gene data show CDR1 as MGHRA and CDR2 as YSYEKL. CDR3 length: 12 amino acids. Trimming removed 0 bases from V and 7 bases from J, with 6 bases in between. The CDR3 loop reads CASSQEPGTQYF. CDR3 DNA: TGCGCCAGCAGCCAAGAGCCCGGGACCCAGTACTTC.

This clonotype was counted only a few times. This chain connects TRBV20-1 to TRBJ2-3, with no clear D. This CDR3 has 14 residues. Germline loops: CDR1 DFQATT, CDR2 SNEGSKA (reference sequence). With 6 bases removed from V and 4 bases from J, the gap between germline ends came to 17 bases. The CDR3 loop is CSAIKWESADTQYF. As DNA, the CDR3 is TGCAGTGCCATAAAGTGGGAATCGGCAGATACGCAGTATTTT.